This TCR beta chain was observed in a study of T cell responses to AZD1222 COVID-19 vaccine. J was trimmed by 8 bases and V by 6 bases; bases with no gene match: 16. The length of the CDR3 is 16 residues. The germline gives CDR1 SEHNR, CDR2 FQNEAQ (reference sequence). Regarding this clone: Antigen unknown.

Study observations and caveats: The sample set comprised mostly white British donors with more females, and clonal diversity was possibly underestimated. The study reported that nearly half of spike-specific TCRs target unmutated variant regions.

TCRdb keeps only in-frame clones here, not all; method: immunoSEQ multiplex PCR. The sample consists of 75,000 to 95,000 clones, around 90% of them appearing once. V gene TRBV7-9 combines with J gene TRBJ1-3; 7 bases are shared with TRBD1. Sequenced here: peripheral blood, sampled on day 0 of AZD1222 vaccination. The source is an adult in good health. The chain's CDR3 is CASSRFAGAGGDTIYF. CDR3 in DNA: TGTGCCAGCAGTCGTTTCGCAGGGGCAGGGGGAGACACCATATATTTT.